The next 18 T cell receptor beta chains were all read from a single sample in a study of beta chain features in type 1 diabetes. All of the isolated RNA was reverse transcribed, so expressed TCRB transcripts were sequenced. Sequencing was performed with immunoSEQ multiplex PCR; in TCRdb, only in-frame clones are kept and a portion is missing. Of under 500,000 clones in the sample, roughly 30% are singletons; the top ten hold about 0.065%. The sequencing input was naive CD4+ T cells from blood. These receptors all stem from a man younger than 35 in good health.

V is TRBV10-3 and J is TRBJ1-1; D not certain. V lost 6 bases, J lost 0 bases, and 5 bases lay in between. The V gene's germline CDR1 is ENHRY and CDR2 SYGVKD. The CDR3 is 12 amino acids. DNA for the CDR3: TGTGCCATCAGGGCACTGAACACTGAAGCTTTCTTT. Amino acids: CAIRALNTEAFF.

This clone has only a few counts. Here the CDR3 DNA reads TGTGCCAGCAGTGTGAATCAGGGACAGCGGGACAATGAGCAGTTCTTC. Protein product: CASSVNQGQRDNEQFF. The genes are TRBV25-1 and TRBJ2-1, with D perhaps matching TRBD1 (7 bases). The CDR3 covers 16 residues. With 4 bases removed from V and 5 bases from J, the gap between germline ends came to 18 bases. Germline V gene data show CDR1 as MGHDK and CDR2 as SYGVNS.

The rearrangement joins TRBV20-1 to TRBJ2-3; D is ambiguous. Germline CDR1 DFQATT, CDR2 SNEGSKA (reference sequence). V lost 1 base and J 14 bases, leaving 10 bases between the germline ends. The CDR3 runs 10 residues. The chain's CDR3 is CSARGQLMYF. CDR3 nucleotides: TGCAGTGCTAGAGGCCAGTTAATGTATTTT.

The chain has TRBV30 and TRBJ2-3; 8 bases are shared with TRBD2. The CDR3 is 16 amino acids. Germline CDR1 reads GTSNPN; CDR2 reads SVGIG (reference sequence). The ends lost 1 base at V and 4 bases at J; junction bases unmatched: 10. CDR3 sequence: CAWSERGLSRADTQYF. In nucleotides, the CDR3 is TGTGCCTGGAGTGAGCGGGGGCTCAGTAGGGCAGATACGCAGTATTTT.

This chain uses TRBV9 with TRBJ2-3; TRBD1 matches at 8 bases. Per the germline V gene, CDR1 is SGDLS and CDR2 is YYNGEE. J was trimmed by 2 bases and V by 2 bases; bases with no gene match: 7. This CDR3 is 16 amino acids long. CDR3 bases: TGTGCCAGCAGCGTCCAGGGGGCGTGGGCCACAGATACGCAGTATTTT. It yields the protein CASSVQGAWATDTQYF. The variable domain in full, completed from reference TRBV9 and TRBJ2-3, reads DSGVTQTPKHLITATGQRVTLRCSPRSGDLSVYWYQQSLDQGLQFLIQYYNGEERAKGNILERFSAQQFPDLHSELNLSSLELGDSALYFCASSVQGAWATDTQYFGPGTRLTVL.

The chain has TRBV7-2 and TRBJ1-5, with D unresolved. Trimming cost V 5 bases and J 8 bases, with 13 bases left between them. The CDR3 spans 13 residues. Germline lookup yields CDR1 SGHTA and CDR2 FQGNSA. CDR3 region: CASSRSSAEPQHF. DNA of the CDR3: TGTGCCAGCAGCCGTTCCTCCGCCGAGCCCCAGCATTTT.

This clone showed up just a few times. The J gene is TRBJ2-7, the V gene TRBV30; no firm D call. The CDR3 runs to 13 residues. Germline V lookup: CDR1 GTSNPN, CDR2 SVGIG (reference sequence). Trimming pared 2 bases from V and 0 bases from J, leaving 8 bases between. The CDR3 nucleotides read TGTGCCTGGAGTCCTGACATCTCCTACGAGCAGTACTTC. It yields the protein CAWSPDISYEQYF.

CDR3 amino acids: CAISTGTGAGANVLTF. In DNA form, the CDR3 reads TGTGCCATCAGCACCGGGACAGGGGCCGGGGCCAACGTCCTGACTTTC. The gene calls are TRBV10-3 and TRBJ2-6; TRBD1 matches at 10 bases. Trimming at V came to 6 bases and at J to 4 bases, leaving 6 bases not matched to a gene. There are 16 residues in the CDR3. CDR1 and CDR2 (germline): ENHRY, SYGVKD.

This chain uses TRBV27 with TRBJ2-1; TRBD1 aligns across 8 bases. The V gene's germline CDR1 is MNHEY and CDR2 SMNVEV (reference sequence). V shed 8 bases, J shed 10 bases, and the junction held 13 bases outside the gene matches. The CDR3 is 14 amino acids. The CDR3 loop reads CASRLDRAWGEQFF. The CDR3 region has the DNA TGTGCCAGCCGGTTGGACAGGGCTTGGGGCGAGCAGTTCTTC.

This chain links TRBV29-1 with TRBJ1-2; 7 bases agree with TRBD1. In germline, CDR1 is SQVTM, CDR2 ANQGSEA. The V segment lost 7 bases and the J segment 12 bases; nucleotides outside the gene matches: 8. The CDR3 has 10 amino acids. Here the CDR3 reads CSAERQGHTF. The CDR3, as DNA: TGCAGCGCCGAACGACAGGGACACACCTTC. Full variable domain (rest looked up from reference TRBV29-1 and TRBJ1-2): SAVISQKPSRDICQRGTSLTIQCQVDSQVTMMFWYRQQPGQSLTLIATANQGSEATYESGFVIDKFPISRPNLTFSTLTVSNMSPEDSSIYLCSAERQGHTFGSGTRLTVV.

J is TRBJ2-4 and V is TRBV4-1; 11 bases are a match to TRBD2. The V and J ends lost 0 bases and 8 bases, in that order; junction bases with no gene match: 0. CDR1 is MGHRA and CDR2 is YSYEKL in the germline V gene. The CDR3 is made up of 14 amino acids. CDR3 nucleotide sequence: TGCGCCAGCAGCCAAGATAGCGGGAGGGACATTCAGTACTTC. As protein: CASSQDSGRDIQYF.

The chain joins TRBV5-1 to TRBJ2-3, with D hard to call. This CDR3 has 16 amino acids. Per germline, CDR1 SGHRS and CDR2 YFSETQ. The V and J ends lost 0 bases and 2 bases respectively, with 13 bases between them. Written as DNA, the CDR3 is TGCGCCAGCAGCTTGGCCTGGCGGAGAGCCACAGATACGCAGTATTTT. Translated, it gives CASSLAWRRATDTQYF.

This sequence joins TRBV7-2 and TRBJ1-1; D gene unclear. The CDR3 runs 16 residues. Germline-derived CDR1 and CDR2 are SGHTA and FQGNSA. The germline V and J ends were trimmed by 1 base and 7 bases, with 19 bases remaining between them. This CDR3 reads CASSLGISDRLNEAFF. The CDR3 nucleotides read TGTGCCAGCAGCTTAGGGATATCTGATCGTCTAAATGAAGCTTTCTTT.

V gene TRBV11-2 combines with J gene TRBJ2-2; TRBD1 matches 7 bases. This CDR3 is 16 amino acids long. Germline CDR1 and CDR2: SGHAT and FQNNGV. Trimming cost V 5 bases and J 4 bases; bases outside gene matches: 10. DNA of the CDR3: TGTGCCAGCAGCGCAAGACAGGGAAGGAGCACCGGGGAGCTGTTTTTT. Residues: CASSARQGRSTGELFF.

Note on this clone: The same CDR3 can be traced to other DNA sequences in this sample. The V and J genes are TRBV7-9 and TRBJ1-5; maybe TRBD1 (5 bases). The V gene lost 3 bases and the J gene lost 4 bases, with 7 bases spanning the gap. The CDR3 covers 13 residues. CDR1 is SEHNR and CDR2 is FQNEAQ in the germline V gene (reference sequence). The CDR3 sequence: CASSFAGNQPQHF. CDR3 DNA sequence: TGTGCCAGCAGCTTCGCAGGGAATCAGCCCCAGCATTTT. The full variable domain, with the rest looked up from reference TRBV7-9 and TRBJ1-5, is DTGVSQNPRHKITKRGQNVTFRCDPISEHNRLYWYRQTLGQGPEFLTYFQNEAQLEKSRLLSDRFSAERPKGSFSTLEIQRTEQGDSAMYLCASSFAGNQPQHFGDGTRLSIL.

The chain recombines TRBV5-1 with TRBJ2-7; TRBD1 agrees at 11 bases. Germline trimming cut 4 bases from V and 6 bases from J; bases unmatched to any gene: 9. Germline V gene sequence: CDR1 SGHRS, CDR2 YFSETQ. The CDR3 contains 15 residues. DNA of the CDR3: TGCGCCAGCAGCCTGCCGCCGGACAGGGGGCTCGAGCAGTACTTC. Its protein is CASSLPPDRGLEQYF.

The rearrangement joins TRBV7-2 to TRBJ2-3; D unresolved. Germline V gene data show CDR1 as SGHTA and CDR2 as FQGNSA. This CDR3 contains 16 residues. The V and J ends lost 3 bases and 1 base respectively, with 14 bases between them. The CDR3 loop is CASSFGRARGTDTQYF. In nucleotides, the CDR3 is TGTGCCAGCAGCTTCGGACGAGCTCGGGGCACAGATACGCAGTATTTT.

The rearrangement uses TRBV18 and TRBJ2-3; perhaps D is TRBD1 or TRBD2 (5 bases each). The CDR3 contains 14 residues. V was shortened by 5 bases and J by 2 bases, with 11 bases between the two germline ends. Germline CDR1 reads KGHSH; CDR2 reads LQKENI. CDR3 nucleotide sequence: TGTGCCAGCTCATCCGGGACGTACACAGATACGCAGTATTTT. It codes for CASSSGTYTDTQYF. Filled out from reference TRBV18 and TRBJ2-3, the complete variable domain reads NAGVMQNPRHLVRRRGQEARLRCSPMKGHSHVYWYRQLPEEGLKFMVYLQKENIIDESGMPKERFSAEFPKEGPSILRIQQVVRGDSAAYFCASSSGTYTDTQYFGPGTRLTVL.